What follows are 24 T cell receptor beta chains derived from one specimen sequenced in a study of preoperative IRX-2 immunotherapy in early breast cancer. As to treatment: preoperative locoregional IRX-2 cytokine immunotherapy. The table came from immunoSEQ multiplex PCR; TCRdb's copy has only in-frame clones and leaves some out. The sample lists about 98,000 clones, just over 85% seen once, with approximately 2% in the top ten. Material: tumor tissue, obtained after IRX-2 immunotherapy. Source of these receptors: a human donor with breast cancer.

The chain couples TRBV5-1 to TRBJ2-7; D could derive from TRBD1 or TRBD2 (5 bases each). This CDR3 is 15 amino acids long. From germline, CDR1 is SGHRS and CDR2 YFSETQ. Trimming removed 4 bases from V and 5 bases from J, with 19 bases in between. The chain's CDR3 is CASSPRTRGDNEQYF. The CDR3 DNA follows: TGCGCCAGCAGCCCCCGGACCCGGGGCGACAACGAGCAGTACTTC.

The chain uses TRBV28 and TRBJ1-2; D possibly corresponds to TRBD1 (5 bases). CDR3 length: 13 amino acids. V lost 2 bases, J lost 7 bases, and 11 bases lay in between. The V gene's germline CDR1 is MDHEN and CDR2 SYDVKM. The CDR3 region has the DNA TGTGCCAGCAGTTTACGGACATTCGGTGGCTACACCTTC. Amino acid sequence: CASSLRTFGGYTF.

The genes are TRBV19 and TRBJ2-2; weak D call: TRBD1 (5 bases). The germline V gene encodes CDR1 LNHDA and CDR2 SQIVND (reference sequence). Trimming shortened V by 0 bases and J by 5 bases, and 13 bases separated the two germline ends. The CDR3 loop spans 16 amino acids. The CDR3 DNA sequence: TGTGCCAGTAGTATAGAGGTCAGGGCCAGTACCGGGGAGCTGTTTTTT. Its translation is CASSIEVRASTGELFF.

V gene TRBV11-3 combines with J gene TRBJ1-2, with 10 nucleotides matching TRBD1. The CDR3 is 17 amino acids. Germline V gene lookup returns CDR1 SGHNT and CDR2 YENEEA. V was pared by 4 bases and J by 0 bases, with 8 bases of the junction left unmatched. Written as DNA, the CDR3 is TGTGCCAGCAGCTCGGACCCGGGACAGGGGACTAACTATGGCTACACCTTC. It codes for CASSSDPGQGTNYGYTF.

The chain's CDR3 is CASSIASHNQPQHF. CDR3 sequence (DNA): TGTGCCAGTAGTATTGCCAGTCACAATCAGCCCCAGCATTTT. The chain carries TRBV19 and TRBJ1-5, with D unresolved. Germline assignment: CDR1 LNHDA and CDR2 SQIVND (reference sequence). V was trimmed by 3 bases and J by 3 bases, leaving 9 bases between them. This CDR3 region has 14 residues. Full variable domain (missing parts from reference TRBV19 and TRBJ1-5): DGGITQSPKYLFRKEGQNVTLSCEQNLNHDAMYWYRQDPGQGLRLIYYSQIVNDFQKGDIAEGYSVSREKKESFPLTVTSAQKNPTAFYLCASSIASHNQPQHFGDGTRLSIL.

V and J are TRBV6-8 and TRBJ1-5; D possibly corresponds to TRBD1 (6 bases). Germline CDR1 and CDR2: MNHGY and SAAAGT. The germline V and J ends were trimmed by 6 bases and 7 bases, with 19 bases remaining between them. The CDR3 consists of 15 residues. In DNA, the CDR3 is TGTGCCAGCAGGACCGATCCAGGGGTTCGGCAGCCCCAGCATTTT. Translated, it gives CASRTDPGVRQPQHF.

Turning to this clone: Other DNA sequences from this sample encode an identical CDR3 as well. The CDR3 loop is CASSLGQVNSPLHF. The CDR3 DNA is TGCGCCAGCAGCTTGGGGCAGGTTAATTCACCCCTCCACTTT. This chain links TRBV5-1 with TRBJ1-6, with no clear D. This CDR3 is 14 amino acids long. V was clipped by 0 bases and J by 6 bases, with 7 bases between them. The V gene's germline CDR1 is SGHRS and CDR2 YFSETQ.

This sequence joins TRBV18 and TRBJ1-3; perhaps TRBD1 as D (5 bases). Trimming cost V 2 bases and J 8 bases, with 7 bases left between them. CDR1 is KGHSH and CDR2 is LQKENI in the germline V gene. This CDR3 is 12 amino acids long. The CDR3 region is CASSPVGDTIYF. The CDR3 nucleotides are TGTGCCAGCTCACCAGTGGGGGACACCATATATTTT.

This sequence joins TRBV6-7 and TRBJ1-5; no firm D call. TRBV6-7 is reported as an ORF; its role is uncertain. Deletions cut 6 bases from V and 2 bases from J, with 8 bases between. The CDR3 consists of 13 residues. The CDR3 here is CASRDRGNQPQHF. In nucleotides, the CDR3 is TGTGCCAGCAGGGACCGGGGCAATCAGCCCCAGCATTTT.

Turning to this clone: Relative to the germline gene, one junction end is altered; a read error may explain this. The rearrangement uses TRBV18 and TRBJ1-6; D is uncertain. The CDR3 has 15 amino acids. Germline CDR1 and CDR2: KGHSH and LQKENI. The CDR3 region has the DNA TGTGCCAGCTCCCCACTAGGCTCCTATAATTCACCCCTCCACTTT. It yields the protein CASSPLGSYNSPLHF.

The CDR3 coding sequence is TGTGCCAGCAGTTACTGGCCAGGGAAACGGACCGGGGAGCTGTTTTTT. As protein: CASSYWPGKRTGELFF. This chain uses TRBV6-7 with TRBJ2-2, with TRBD1 as a possible D gene (5 bases). TRBV6-7 is given ORF status, its function remaining uncertain. The CDR3 spans 16 residues. The ends were cut back, 1 base at V and 5 bases at J, with 14 bases in the middle.

The V call is TRBV7-7, the J call TRBJ1-3; weak D call: TRBD1 (5 bases). The CDR3 contains 14 residues. The V gene's germline CDR1 is SSHAT and CDR2 FNYEAQ (reference sequence). Trimming pared 6 bases from V and 3 bases from J, leaving 12 bases between. CDR3 residues: CASSPGTGGNTIYF. Written as DNA, the CDR3 is TGTGCCAGCAGTCCCGGGACCGGTGGAAACACCATATATTTT.

V is TRBV30 and J is TRBJ1-1, with D hard to call. Trimming took off 0 bases at V and 3 bases at J, with 11 bases between the two ends. CDR3 length: 14 amino acids. Germline CDR1 GTSNPN, CDR2 SVGIG (reference sequence). The chain's CDR3 is CAWSVLGTYTEAFF. CDR3 DNA: TGTGCCTGGAGTGTTTTGGGTACGTACACTGAAGCTTTCTTT.

The chain has TRBV30 and TRBJ1-1, with D uncertain. From germline, CDR1 is GTSNPN and CDR2 SVGIG (reference sequence). The V gene lost 5 bases and the J gene lost 3 bases, with 7 bases spanning the gap. The CDR3 runs to 11 residues. The DNA for the CDR3 is TGTGCCTGGGGGAGCTACACTGAAGCTTTCTTT. Its translation is CAWGSYTEAFF.

The V gene is TRBV15, the J gene TRBJ2-7; 7 nucleotides match TRBD2. The CDR3 has 15 residues. The V segment lost 2 bases and the J segment 7 bases; nucleotides outside the gene matches: 11. Per the germline V gene, CDR1 is LNHNV and CDR2 is YYDKDF (reference sequence). This chain's CDR3 is CATSRLTRGKGEQYF. CDR3 in DNA: TGTGCCACCAGCAGACTGACGCGGGGGAAGGGGGAGCAGTACTTC.

This sequence joins TRBV23-1 and TRBJ1-2; 7 nucleotides line up with TRBD1. TRBV23-1 is an open reading frame whose function is uncertain. J gave up 3 bases and V 9 bases, and 16 bases lay outside the gene matches. The length of the CDR3 is 16 residues. CDR3: CASSHRGGLCHYGYTF. The CDR3 region has the DNA TGCGCCAGTAGCCATAGAGGGGGCCTTTGCCACTATGGCTACACCTTC.

This sequence joins TRBV5-1 and TRBJ2-2; 7 nucleotides line up with TRBD2. The germline CDR1 and CDR2 sequences are SGHRS and YFSETQ. The CDR3 has 15 residues. With V trimmed by 2 bases and J by 2 bases, 3 bases remained unmatched. CDR3 coding DNA: TGCGCCAGCAGCTTAGCGGGGAGCAACACCGGGGAGCTGTTTTTT. Protein sequence: CASSLAGSNTGELFF.

J is TRBJ1-2 and V is TRBV28; 8 positions agree with TRBD1. Germline V gives CDR1 MDHEN, CDR2 SYDVKM. The CDR3 contains 16 residues. After removal of 5 bases from V and 6 bases from J, the junction contained 14 bases not matched to a gene. CDR3 sequence reads: CASSQYKGQGGNGYTF. The DNA for the CDR3 is TGTGCCAGCAGTCAATACAAAGGACAGGGTGGGAATGGCTACACCTTC.

The chain combines TRBV19 with TRBJ2-3; 8 bases are a match to TRBD2. V trimming: 6 bases; J trimming: 4 bases; junction bases outside the gene matches: 15. The CDR3 runs 17 residues. Germline values: CDR1 LNHDA, CDR2 SQIVND (reference sequence). CDR3 nucleotide sequence: TGTGCCAGTAGCCGCAGAGGGGGACTAGTAGTACCAGATACGCAGTATTTT. Translated: CASSRRGGLVVPDTQYF.

This chain joins TRBV9 and TRBJ1-5; TRBD1 is a possible D gene (6 bases). The CDR3 spans 12 residues. Trimming took 7 bases from V and 3 from J, leaving 8 bases between them. Germline assignment: CDR1 SGDLS and CDR2 YYNGEE. This chain's CDR3 is CASGQLNQPQHF. The CDR3 DNA sequence: TGTGCCAGCGGACAGCTCAATCAGCCCCAGCATTTT.

The chain employs TRBV29-1 and TRBJ2-7, with TRBD1 identical over 9 bases. Germline lookup yields CDR1 SQVTM and CDR2 ANQGSEA. The CDR3 spans 14 residues. The trim removed 3 bases at V and 0 bases at J, leaving 3 bases unmatched. CDR3 nucleotide sequence: TGCAGCGTTGAGGGACAGGGCAGCTCCTACGAGCAGTACTTC. Its protein product is CSVEGQGSSYEQYF.

The genes are TRBV10-3 and TRBJ2-3; D remains ambiguous. Trimming left V 10 bases short and J 0 bases short, with 20 bases between. The CDR3 runs 16 residues. Germline CDR1 reads ENHRY; CDR2 reads SYGVKD. In nucleotides, the CDR3 is TGTGCCAGCTCTGATTGGGGTGCTTCTAGCACAGATACGCAGTATTTT. Its protein product is CASSDWGASSTDTQYF.

This chain uses TRBV29-1 with TRBJ1-2; TRBD1 aligns across 10 bases. V dropped 1 base and J dropped 4; count of bases not matched to a gene: 0. The CDR3 has 13 amino acids. Germline V lookup: CDR1 SQVTM, CDR2 ANQGSEA. The CDR3 protein is CSVEGTGGYGYTF. CDR3 nucleotide sequence: TGCAGCGTTGAAGGGACAGGGGGCTATGGCTACACCTTC.

This chain connects TRBV7-4 to TRBJ2-1; D may be TRBD1 (5 bases). CDR1 SGHVT and CDR2 SQSDAQ come from the germline V gene. V lost 5 bases to trimming and J lost 8 bases, with 13 bases between them. The CDR3 loop spans 13 amino acids. The CDR3 nucleotides are TGTGCCAGCAGCCTGGGGCAGGGCGATGAGCAGTTCTTC. Protein: CASSLGQGDEQFF.